This T cell receptor (beta chain) is drawn from a study of yellow fever vaccine responses in identical twins. The study's findings and limits: Vaccine T cell responses of twins reportedly seemed partly convergent and partly personalized.

CDR3 length: 14 amino acids. V shed 7 bases, J shed 2 bases, and the junction held 7 bases outside the gene matches. Germline-derived CDR1 and CDR2 are MDHEN and SYDVKM. TCRdb re-called the RT-PCR reads through MiXCR, storing one row per CDR3 protein. This sample carries roughly 18,000 distinct CDR3 sequences, less than 70% of them seen once, and the ten largest clones take more than 7.5%. With respect to this clonotype: Its target is unknown.

This sample comprised T cells from blood (PBMCs), unsorted or a sorted subset (not recorded which), obtained before or after yellow fever vaccination (not recorded which). The TCR originated in a woman younger than 30 who received the yellow fever vaccine. The chain has TRBV28 and TRBJ2-7; 8 bases are a match to TRBD1. The CDR3, as DNA: TGTGCCAGCACCGACAGGGGTCCCCCCTACGAGCAGTACGTC. Amino acid sequence: CASTDRGPPYEQYV.